This entry is about one T cell receptor (beta chain). Its antigen is as yet unknown. This record belongs to a study of long-term antiretroviral therapy in people with HIV. Survey level was the resolution at which the v3.0 immunoSEQ assay ran. Sequencing was performed with immunoSEQ multiplex PCR; in TCRdb, only in-frame clones are kept and a portion is missing. This sample has some 20,000 clones, with roughly 78% found just once. This CDR3 is 16 amino acids long. V was shortened by 8 bases and J by 3 bases, with 20 bases between the two germline ends. Germline loops: CDR1 SNHLY, CDR2 FYNNEI. Study-wide results and caveats: Diversity measured after ART increased yet remained under transplant donor controls.

Sample: unsorted PBMCs, taken at the start of antiretroviral therapy, before treatment. This rearrangement joins TRBV2 to TRBJ1-5; a possible D gene is TRBD1 (5 bases). This clonotype was sampled from a woman in her 40s with HIV. The CDR3 DNA sequence: TGTGCCAGCCGTTCGGCAGGGTCTGGTTCCAATCAGCCCCAGCATTTT. This translates into CASRSAGSGSNQPQHF.